One sample yielded the 16 T cell receptor beta chains listed below, sequenced in a study of T cell repertoires in cytomegalovirus infection. Via MiXCR, TCRdb re-called the reads, giving one row per CDR3 protein. Here the sample spans approximately 1,000,000 distinct CDR3 sequences, 30% to 40% being singletons. These TCRs' antigens remain unknown. Sequenced here: cultured CD8+ T cells from PBMCs, sampled from culture after CMV antigen stimulation. These receptors all stem from a human donor in good health (CMV status not recorded). Some clones in this sample may be carry-over from other donors' samples.

This chain connects TRBV12-3 or TRBV12-4 to TRBJ2-3, with TRBD1 matching over 10 bases. V dropped 7 bases and J dropped 0; count of bases not matched to a gene: 7. The CDR3 has 16 residues. CDR3 in amino acids: CASILGQGGSTDTQYF. CDR3 DNA sequence: TGTGCCAGCATCCTTGGACAGGGGGGTAGCACAGATACGCAGTATTTT.

The chain employs TRBV14 and TRBJ1-1, with D possibly being TRBD1 (6 bases). The length of the CDR3 is 17 residues. In germline, CDR1 is SGHDN, CDR2 FVKESK. Trimming took off 3 bases at V and 0 bases at J, with 17 bases between the two ends. The CDR3 region is CASSHPTTGTVNTEAFF. The CDR3 DNA reads as TGTGCCAGCAGCCATCCGACCACAGGGACGGTGAACACTGAAGCTTTCTTT.

There are many counts of this clonotype. V and J are TRBV7-2 and TRBJ1-2; D possibly corresponds to TRBD1 (6 bases). The CDR3 loop spans 14 amino acids. Germline CDR1 is SGHTA and CDR2 is FQGNSA. Trimming shortened V by 5 bases and J by 3 bases, and 13 bases separated the two germline ends. The CDR3 sequence is CASSHTGQDYGYTF. CDR3 bases: TGTGCCAGCAGCCATACAGGGCAGGACTATGGCTACACCTTC.

This rearrangement joins TRBV2 to TRBJ1-1; D uncertain. The germline V gene has CDR1 SNHLY and CDR2 FYNNEI. V lost 2 bases to trimming and J lost 3 bases, with 7 bases between them. The CDR3 consists of 13 residues. The CDR3 sequence is CASSETWDTEAFF. The CDR3 DNA reads as TGTGCCAGCAGTGAAACCTGGGACACTGAAGCTTTCTTT.

The chain combines TRBV7-9 with TRBJ2-7; D is undetermined. The CDR3 sequence is 13 residues long. CDR1 and CDR2 (germline): SEHNR, FQNEAQ (reference sequence). The germline V and J ends were trimmed by 1 base and 3 bases, with 7 bases remaining between them. The CDR3 DNA follows: TGTGCCAGCAGCTTAGATCACAGCTACGAGCAGTACGTC. Translation: CASSLDHSYEQYV.

This clonotype was counted many times. The chain links TRBV7-9 to TRBJ2-5; maybe TRBD2 (6 bases). V was trimmed by 2 bases and J by 2 bases, leaving 12 bases between them. This CDR3 region has 15 residues. Per germline, CDR1 SEHNR and CDR2 FQNEAQ (reference sequence). CDR3 nucleotides: TGTGCCAGCAGCTTATTGTCCAGCGGGCAAGAGACCCAGTACTTC. Encoded protein: CASSLLSSGQETQYF.

This clonotype was picked up many times. As DNA, the CDR3 is TGTGCCAGCAGTTTGACTCCTCCCGGTGAGCAGTTCTTC. Translation gives CASSLTPPGEQFF. The V gene is TRBV12-3 or TRBV12-4, the J gene TRBJ2-1; D is unresolved. The CDR3 runs 13 residues. Trimming took off 3 bases at V and 9 bases at J, with 12 bases between the two ends.

The J gene is TRBJ1-1, the V gene TRBV10-3, with TRBD1 identical over 8 bases. Germline CDR1 ENHRY, CDR2 SYGVKD. Trimming cost V 8 bases and J 6 bases; bases outside gene matches: 14. This CDR3 spans 15 amino acids. The CDR3 DNA is TGTGCCATCCGCGACTCTCCGGGACAGGTGGCTGAAGCTTTCTTT. Amino acids: CAIRDSPGQVAEAFF.

The CDR3 here is CASGPAAVGYEQYF. In DNA form, the CDR3 reads TGTGCCAGCGGACCCGCCGCGGTGGGTTACGAGCAGTACTTC. This chain connects TRBV12-3 or TRBV12-4 to TRBJ2-7, with unresolved D. Trimming removed 8 bases from V and 4 bases from J, with 18 bases in between. CDR3 size: 14 residues.

CDR3 in amino acids: CSVPTDTEAFF. The CDR3 region has the DNA TGCAGCGTCCCGACAGACACTGAAGCTTTCTTT. The chain recombines TRBV29-1 with TRBJ1-1; tentative D call: TRBD1 (5 bases). Per germline, CDR1 SQVTM and CDR2 ANQGSEA. The CDR3 loop spans 11 amino acids. V lost 6 bases to trimming and J lost 3 bases, with 8 bases between them.

A note on this clonotype: A clone one base away is much larger, so this may be a read error. This chain connects TRBV7-9 to TRBJ2-5, with no clear D. In germline, CDR1 is SEHNR, CDR2 FQNEAQ (reference sequence). The CDR3 has 14 residues. CDR3 protein: CASSVPALQESQYF. The CDR3 nucleotides are TGTGCCAGCAGCGTGCCGGCCCTCCAAGAGTCCCAGTACTTC.

This clonotype was seen only a few times. The chain joins TRBV27 to TRBJ1-2; 9 bases are shared with TRBD1. Per the germline V gene, CDR1 is MNHEY and CDR2 is SMNVEV (reference sequence). V was clipped by 7 bases and J by 0 bases; unmatched bases: 9. This CDR3 has 16 amino acids. CDR3 sequence: CASKLEGTGTNYGYTF. DNA for the CDR3: TGTGCCAGCAAACTAGAAGGGACAGGGACTAACTATGGCTACACCTTC.

This clonotype was recorded at least ten times. The chain recombines TRBV7-6 with TRBJ2-1, with 10 bases matching TRBD2. CDR3 size: 16 residues. Germline CDR1 and CDR2: SGHVS and FNYEAQ. Trimming at V came to 3 bases and at J to 6 bases, leaving 8 bases not matched to a gene. CDR3 protein: CASSFQRGGSGNEQFF. The CDR3 DNA sequence: TGTGCCAGCAGCTTTCAGCGGGGGGGCAGCGGCAATGAGCAGTTCTTC.

This clonotype was observed at least ten times. The chain uses TRBV4-1 and TRBJ1-1; no reliable D call. This CDR3 has 15 amino acids. Trimming removed 0 bases from V and 10 bases from J, with 18 bases in between. The V gene's germline CDR1 is MGHRA and CDR2 YSYEKL. The CDR3 DNA follows: TGCGCCAGCAGCCAAGATTTGCAGTACCGAAATCGAGCTTTCTTT. Residues: CASSQDLQYRNRAFF.

The chain carries TRBV11-1 and TRBJ1-6, with D tentatively TRBD1 (6 bases). Germline CDR1 is SGHAT and CDR2 is FQDESV (reference sequence). With 4 bases removed from V and 8 bases from J, the gap between germline ends came to 15 bases. The CDR3 totals 15 residues. CDR3 DNA sequence: TGTGCCAGCAGCTCCTACAGGGACGGATATTCACCCCTCCACTTT. Protein sequence: CASSSYRDGYSPLHF.

The table lists this clonotype with a few counts. The chain has TRBV6-1 and TRBJ2-1, with TRBD2 matching 10 bases. In germline, CDR1 is MNHNS, CDR2 SASEGT. J lost 7 bases, V lost 5 bases, and 17 bases had no gene match. The CDR3 is 18 residues long. CDR3 sequence: CASSTWVGLAGVGNEQFF. The CDR3 region has the DNA TGTGCCAGCAGTACCTGGGTGGGGCTAGCGGGGGTAGGGAATGAGCAGTTCTTC.